This section outlines one T cell receptor (beta chain) sequence together with its context. This clone was recorded only once. Its target antigen remains unknown. There are no base qualities to consult, and no much larger clone falls within one base. The cohort consisted of more than 650 healthy bone marrow donors. All cohort members were sampled while nominally healthy, although unrecorded immune exposures were likely present. The donor was CMV seropositive and was included in the group of approximately 300 seropositive cohort members. A peripheral blood sample was collected from each donor, and TCR beta sequencing was performed on peripheral blood mononuclear cells. The Qiagen DNeasy Blood Extraction Kit was used to extract genomic DNA from the blood cell samples. V is clipped by 2 bases and J by 2 bases, and the sequence between their germline boundaries is 11 bases long. Its CDR3 holds 15 amino acids, cysteine through phenylalanine. The entry retains the CDR3 DNA only, 45 bases that are in frame from base 1. The CDR1 and CDR2 encoded by the germline V gene are SGHTA and FQGNSA.

Receptor libraries were prepared by the immunoSEQ multiplex PCR assay. The multiplex PCR relied on a mix of 60 forward primers for TCR Vbeta segments and 13 reverse primers for TCR Jbeta segments. Amplification of the CDR3 region of rearranged TCR beta genes was performed with a multiplex PCR assay on genomic DNA. The amplified TCR beta libraries were sequenced on the Illumina HiSeq System as 87-base-pair reads. The source study handled its data this way. Across the 600 to 700 repertoires, a later analysis counted 78 million or so unique TCR beta chains, roughly 11 million of which were shared by at least two donors. Raw reads were error-corrected and collapsed into unique sequences with a nearest-neighbor algorithm that merged closely related sequences to remove PCR and sequencing errors. V, D and J gene segments were assigned by aligning CDR3 sequences to IMGT reference sequences. For a sequence to be retained, a match of at least six nucleotides was required to both a V gene segment and a J gene segment. Rearrangements were classified as productive when the CDR3 lacked stop codons and remained in frame with V and J, and all other rearrangements were classified as non-productive. CDR3 was defined by IMGT convention, running from the second conserved V-encoded cysteine to the conserved J-encoded phenylalanine. The earlier analysis of around 640 of the donors excluded sequences that lacked an unambiguous match to a single V gene segment. An earlier analysis of a few hundred of the donors classified V segments as functional when productive rearrangements were above 56.7% and as segregating when the standard deviation between donors was above 5%. A statistical classification framework was developed to diagnose cytomegalovirus status using the catalog of TCR beta chain sequences. V and J gene assignment, in a later analysis, came from comparing TCR nucleotide sequences with IMGT/GENE-DB human TR gene sequences. Using the TCRdist pipeline, a later analysis assigned CDR3 sequences along with most-parsimonious VDJ recombination scenarios. In a later analysis, each TCR beta chain was defined by its CDR3 amino acid sequence together with its V-gene family, and reads lacking a unique V-gene family were excluded. As a way to deal with suspected cross-contamination and a sequencing artifact, a later analysis dropped approximately 590 nucleotide sequences that were highly shared and had low generation probability. For each public chain, a later analysis derived a clonal expansion index from normalized ranks of inferred template counts within each repertoire. In a later analysis, generation probabilities were computed using a VDJ recombination model fitted to out-of-frame rearrangements, and the results were checked against IGoR. In a later analysis, TCR-TCR, TCR-HLA and TCR-CMV co-occurrence was scored with hypergeometric tests, and a repertoire-size bias correction was applied to TCR pairs. In a later analysis, false discovery rates were estimated by permuting HLA or CMV assignments 20 times. In a later analysis, co-occurring TCRs were grouped using DBSCAN, and TCRdist sequence similarity was added for clustering within HLA-allele-positive subsets. Co-occurrence clustering excluded repertoires with fewer than 30,000 or more than 120,000 public chains, plus five with anomalous nucleotide sharing. TCRdb re-hosts the immuneACCESS table, in-frame sequences only. Its copies lack some clones; in the studies checked, an unresolved V gene accounts for under half of them, and the cause for the rest is not known. The V and J calls and clone size are taken from that table; D and trimming were inferred from the DNA. In all, the sample holds roughly 150,000 clones, and approximately 80% of those were seen once. Approximately 10% of the sample comes from the top ten.

This record comes from a study of cytomegalovirus exposure and HLA in healthy donors (dated by TCRdb to about 2017). As for the study more broadly: According to an earlier analysis of 550 to 750 of the donors, 150 million to 200 million T cells yielded 120 million or so unique TCR beta sequences and 276 Gb of sequence data. Roughly 300 gigabases of sequencing data and around 87 million unique TCR sequences were included in an early release covering 550 to 650 HLA-typed donors. Among the roughly 400 genotyped donors, under 90% belonged to the genetic ancestry cluster associated with self-reported Caucasian donors. The study was designed to test whether signatures of past pathogen exposure could be identified by cataloging public T cell receptors. The study profiled the T cell repertoires of around 700 subjects by immunosequencing and related them to cytomegalovirus serostatus. In addition to the first cohort of approximately 670 subjects, a separate validation cohort of 120 different subjects was used. High-throughput TCR immunosequencing, statistical association of individual TCRs with disease status, and machine learning were combined to predict cytomegalovirus infection status. To study patterns of TCR occurrence, a later analysis re-analyzed previously published TCR beta repertoires from 550 to 800 donors and added high-resolution HLA genotyping. Rather than using new phenotypic data, the later analysis identified candidate immune exposures from TCR beta sequences and from how often those sequences occurred across donors. An earlier analysis of 450 to 750 of the donors used high-throughput TCR beta sequencing to judge whether each TCR beta V gene segment behaved as functional or pseudogenic. Donor age, sex, ethnicity and CMV serostatus were compiled together with the repertoire data. A later genetic analysis used genome-wide SNP genotypes for about 65% of the roughly 670 donors, treating that subset as a discovery cohort. All discovery cohort repertoires had been generated using a single sequencing platform. Class I and class II HLA loci were covered by the typing at four-digit resolution. The number of donors typed differed by locus, with roughly 629-640 for A, B, C, DRB1 and DQB1, more than 500 for DQA1, approximately 570 for DPA1, and over 400 for DPB1. Because of strong linkage in the cohort, roughly five DR-DQ haplotypes were treated as single units for association and clustering. Across approximately 400 genotyped donors of the cohort, an average of approximately 200,000 unique TCR beta nucleotide sequences per donor were sequenced, and roughly a sixth of those sequences were non-productive.

Summary of the overall study and its limitations: In a later analysis, the rate of TCR association differed among HLA loci, with DRB1 alleles having the most associated TCRs and HLA-C alleles having the fewest. A later analysis associated 16,951 TCR beta sequences with specific HLA alleles at a false discovery rate of 0.05. A later genetic analysis reported fewer N-insertions in productive TCRs among donors in an Asian-associated ancestry cluster than the roughly 690-donor mean. When HLA alleles, especially DR and DQ, strongly co-occurred, attributing TCR associations to individual alleles was difficult. According to the authors, the approach could potentially be generalized to other disease states and immunological phenotypes. Because some donors lacked HLA typing at each locus, the association tests relied only on the typed subset. An association between a missense DCLRE1C variant and V-gene and J-gene trimming of TCR beta chains was found in a later genetic analysis and replicated in an independent cohort. Because the 87-base-pair reads could not distinguish some IMGT-functional V segments, including TRBV6-2 and TRBV6-3, those segments were excluded. The study gave a list of under 200 TCR beta chains associated with cytomegalovirus. Because counts were too low, roughly 17 rarely observed V segments, including chromosome 9 orphons, were left out of the earlier analysis of approximately 500 of the donors. A cluster of highly shared sequence variants was judged likely to represent a technical artifact of the sequencing pipeline. A further reported finding was that TCR beta sequences accurately predicted the HLA-A and HLA-B alleles for most subjects in the first cohort. A few of the identified cytomegalovirus-associated TCR beta chains were confirmed in vitro to be specific for cytomegalovirus antigens. Broadly in line with IMGT annotations, most TCR beta V segments showed up in productive rearrangements about 87% or about 30% of the time in an earlier analysis of a few hundred of the donors. Presence/absence analyses assumed roughly uniform sequencing depth across donors, an assumption that may not hold. Only TCR beta chains were sequenced in this cohort, and the absence of alpha or paired-chain data limited detectable features. For the cohort, immune exposure information was limited to CMV serostatus. Cytomegalovirus status was reported to be diagnosed by the classifier with high specificity and sensitivity in both the original and validation cohorts. Correlated functional status among segregating V segments might be attributable to linkage disequilibrium, but an unknown experimental factor could not be ruled out. In a later analysis, HLA-associated TCR beta chains showed more clonal expansion and lower generation probabilities than non-associated chains that were equally common. A later analysis found that most CMV-associated TCR beta chains appeared HLA-restricted, with HLA associations seemingly driven largely by CMV exposure. In a later analysis, several top co-occurrence clusters were reported to appear linked to parvovirus B19, influenza, CMV and Epstein-Barr virus. While some public TCRs were present in many individuals, most TCR sequences turned up only very rarely across donors.

The receptor was derived from a man aged 18 to 35 in good health and CMV-seropositive. The sequenced sample was PBMCs. The V and J genes are TRBV7-2 and TRBJ2-3; TRBD1 is possibly the D segment (5 matching bases). The DNA is TGTGCCAGCAGCTTACCAGGGCACTCCACAGATACGCAGTATTTT. The translation is CASSLPGHSTDTQYF.